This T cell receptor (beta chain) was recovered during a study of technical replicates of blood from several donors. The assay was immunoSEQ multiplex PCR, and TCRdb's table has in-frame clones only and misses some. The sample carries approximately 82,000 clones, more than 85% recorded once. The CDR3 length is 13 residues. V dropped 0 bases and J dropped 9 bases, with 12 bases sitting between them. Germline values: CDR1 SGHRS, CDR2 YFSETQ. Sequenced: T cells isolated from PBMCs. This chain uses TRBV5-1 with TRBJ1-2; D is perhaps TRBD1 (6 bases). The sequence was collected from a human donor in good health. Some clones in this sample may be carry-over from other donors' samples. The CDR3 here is CASSLGDKYSYTF. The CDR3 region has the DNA TGCGCCAGCAGCTTGGGGGACAAGTATAGCTACACCTTC.